This record looks at one TCR beta chain sequence and its context. Its antigen is unidentified. This CDR3 is built from 12 residues. V was trimmed by 6 bases and J by 9 bases, leaving 9 bases between them. In germline, CDR1 is SNHLY, CDR2 FYNNEI. This sample stems from a study of shared clonotypes between healthy human individuals. About the research overall: Per donor, three plates held CD4 naive cells, three held CD4 memory, two held CD8 naive and one held CD8 memory.

General study findings and limits: In having few donors, the study represented limited genetic and exposure-history diversity. Clonotypes which were not shared had lower generation probabilities than clonotypes that all four donors shared.

In replicate PCRs of sorted subsets, around 0.2 ug DNA, approximately 30,000 T cell genomes, was used. Data came from immunoSEQ multiplex PCR; TCRdb stores just in-frame clones and leaves some out. The profile shows about 2 million clones, 85% to 95% of them singletons. Naive CD8 cells comprised CD45RO-negative, CCR7-positively selected cells, excluding terminally differentiated effector memory CD45RA+ cells. This TCR was recovered from a man in his late teens or twenties in good health. The V call is TRBV2, the J call TRBJ1-6; unclear D gene. The sample was naive CD8+ T cells sorted from blood. This CDR3 is CASSRRVSPLHF. The DNA of the CDR3 is TGTGCCAGCAGCCGACGCGTTTCACCCCTCCACTTT.